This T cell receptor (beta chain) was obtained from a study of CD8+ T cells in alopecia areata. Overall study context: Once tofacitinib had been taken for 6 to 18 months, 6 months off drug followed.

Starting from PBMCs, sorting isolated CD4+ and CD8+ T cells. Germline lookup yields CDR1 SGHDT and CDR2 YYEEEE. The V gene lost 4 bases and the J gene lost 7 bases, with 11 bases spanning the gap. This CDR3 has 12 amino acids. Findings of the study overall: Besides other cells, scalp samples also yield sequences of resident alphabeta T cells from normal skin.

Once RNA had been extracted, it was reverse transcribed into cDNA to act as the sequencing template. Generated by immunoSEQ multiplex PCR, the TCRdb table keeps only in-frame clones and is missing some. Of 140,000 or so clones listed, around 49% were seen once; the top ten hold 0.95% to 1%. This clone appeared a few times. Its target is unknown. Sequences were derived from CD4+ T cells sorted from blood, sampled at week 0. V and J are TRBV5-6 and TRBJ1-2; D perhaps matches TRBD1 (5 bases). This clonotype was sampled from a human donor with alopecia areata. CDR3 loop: CASSPGDGGYTF. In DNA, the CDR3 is TGTGCCAGCAGCCCGGGGGATGGTGGCTACACCTTC.